This entry concerns a single T cell receptor beta chain. Its specificity is unknown. The sample comes from a study of shared clonotypes between healthy human individuals. Naive CD8 populations comprised CD45RO-negative cells positively selected for CCR7, excluding terminally differentiated effector memory CD45RA+ cells. CDR3 size: 13 residues. Germline assignment: CDR1 MNHNS and CDR2 SASEGT. V was cut by 4 bases and J by 6 bases, with 10 bases left in between. It was at deep level that the assay was run. Genomic DNA (from each subset) was split evenly across several immunoSEQ plates. TCRdb's copy holds only in-frame clones and misses some; the assay was immunoSEQ multiplex PCR. Here the sample spans millions of clones, around 93% being singletons. General study points: Sharing across a few donors was seen in roughly 5.2% of naive CD4 clonotypes. Among the subsets, naive ones generally showed larger estimated richness than memory ones.

The sequence came from a man aged 18 to 35 in good health. Some clones in this sample may be carry-over from other donors' samples. The source material was naive CD8+ T cells from PBMCs. The chain carries TRBV6-1 and TRBJ2-1, with no clear D. DNA of the CDR3: TGTGCCAGCAGTGGAGTCTTTTCCAATGAGCAGTTCTTC. This sequence encodes CASSGVFSNEQFF.